Presented here are 22 T cell receptor beta chains from one specimen sequenced in a study of T cell repertoires in cytomegalovirus infection. MiXCR was run by TCRdb on the reads, yielding one entry per CDR3 protein. This table holds under 120,000 distinct CDR3 sequences, under 55% found once. These receptors' targets are unknown. The sequencing here drew on CD8+ T cells from cultured PBMCs, taken from culture after CMV antigen stimulation. All receptors come from a human donor in good health (CMV status not recorded). Some clones in this sample may be carry-over from other donors' samples.

The chain is built from TRBV20-1 and TRBJ1-6; 8 bases fit TRBD1. Per the germline V gene, CDR1 is DFQATT and CDR2 is SNEGSKA (reference sequence). The ends lost 6 bases at V and 9 bases at J; junction bases unmatched: 4. CDR3 length equals 12 residues. The CDR3 loop reads CSARTGTSPLHF. The CDR3 nucleotides are TGCAGTGCCCGGACAGGGACTTCACCCCTCCACTTT.

This clonotype was counted between two and nine times. The V call is TRBV2, the J call TRBJ1-5, with D possibly being TRBD1 (5 bases). The germline V gene has CDR1 SNHLY and CDR2 FYNNEI. The CDR3 sequence is 11 residues long. V was pared by 6 bases and J by 13 bases, with 13 bases between. CDR3 coding DNA: TGTGCCAGCAGCGGGCAGGGATCGCAGCATTTT. The encoded protein is CASSGQGSQHF.

This chain joins TRBV5-1 and TRBJ2-2; D is possibly TRBD1 (5 bases). Germline V lookup: CDR1 SGHRS, CDR2 YFSETQ. The CDR3 is 16 amino acids. The V end lost 4 bases, the J end lost 0 bases, and 13 bases lay between the germline ends. In DNA form, the CDR3 reads TGCGCCAGCAGCCCCAGAGACAGCGCGAACACCGGGGAGCTGTTTTTT. It specifies CASSPRDSANTGELFF.

The count of this clonotype is one. V and J are TRBV19 and TRBJ2-4; the D gene is possibly TRBD1 (6 bases). Germline V gene lookup returns CDR1 LNHDA and CDR2 SQIVND (reference sequence). This CDR3 region has 17 residues. V gave up 1 base and J gave up 0 bases, with 13 bases separating them. The CDR3: CASSIVGRGLAKNIQYF. CDR3 DNA: TGTGCCAGTAGTATAGTAGGCAGGGGCCTAGCCAAAAACATTCAGTACTTC. Variable domain in full (rest from reference TRBV19 and TRBJ2-4): DGGITQSPKYLFRKEGQNVTLSCEQNLNHDAMYWYRQDPGQGLRLIYYSQIVNDFQKGDIAEGYSVSREKKESFPLTVTSAQKNPTAFYLCASSIVGRGLAKNIQYFGAGTRLSVL.

This chain links TRBV9 with TRBJ2-7; 9 bases align to TRBD1. CDR3 length: 15 residues. Trimming removed 3 bases from V and 0 bases from J; junction bases left unmatched: 4. Germline assignment: CDR1 SGDLS and CDR2 YYNGEE. The CDR3 here is CASSAGQGASYEQYF. In DNA, the CDR3 is TGTGCCAGCAGCGCGGGACAGGGAGCCTCCTACGAGCAGTACTTC.

The chain couples TRBV5-8 to TRBJ1-5; D is ambiguous. The CDR3 sequence is 16 residues long. Germline lookup yields CDR1 SGHTS and CDR2 YDEGEE. The ends were cut back, 5 bases at V and 2 bases at J, with 17 bases in the middle. CDR3 coding DNA: TGTGCCAGCAGTCATGGCCTGCTTTCGGGCAATCAGCCCCAGCATTTT. Encoded protein: CASSHGLLSGNQPQHF.

This sequence joins TRBV4-1 and TRBJ1-1, with D tentatively TRBD1 (6 bases). The CDR3 totals 14 residues. Between the trimmed V and J ends, which lost 2 bases and 5 bases, there was a span of 12 bases. Germline loops: CDR1 MGHRA, CDR2 YSYEKL. CDR3 residues: CASSQYSGETEAFF. In DNA, the CDR3 is TGCGCCAGCAGCCAATATTCAGGGGAGACTGAAGCTTTCTTT.

J is TRBJ2-1 and V is TRBV13; 13 bases fit TRBD2. Germline V gives CDR1 PRHDT, CDR2 FYEKMQ (reference sequence). J was trimmed by 2 bases and V by 4 bases; bases with no gene match: 5. The CDR3 has 17 amino acids. This CDR3 is CASSSGLAGVPYNEQFF. The CDR3 nucleotides read TGTGCCAGCAGCTCAGGACTAGCGGGGGTCCCCTACAATGAGCAGTTCTTC.

V usage is TRBV7-6 and J usage is TRBJ2-5; 7 positions agree with TRBD2. V shed 5 bases and J 1 base; nucleotides not matched to a gene: 4. The germline CDR1 and CDR2 sequences are SGHVS and FNYEAQ. This CDR3 has 14 residues. CDR3 in amino acids: CASSAGGFQETQYF. The CDR3 nucleotides are TGTGCCAGCAGCGCCGGGGGGTTCCAAGAGACCCAGTACTTC.

This clonotype has a handful of counts. V and J are TRBV28 and TRBJ2-2, with D perhaps TRBD2 (5 bases). V lost 7 bases, J lost 3 bases, and 18 bases lay in between. Germline CDR1 reads MDHEN; CDR2 reads SYDVKM. CDR3 length equals 16 residues. CDR3 nucleotide sequence: TGTGCCAGCACCTTTGAGAGGGCCGGGGACACCGGGGAGCTGTTTTTT. Translating gives CASTFERAGDTGELFF.

This clonotype showed up just once. The chain is built from TRBV29-1 and TRBJ2-7; no reliable D call. V lost 2 bases and J lost 2, with 16 bases in between. Germline assignment: CDR1 SQVTM and CDR2 ANQGSEA. The CDR3 is 15 residues long. The CDR3 DNA reads TGCAGCGTTGAATCTGACGGGTCCCCGACCTACGAGCAGTACTTC. Protein: CSVESDGSPTYEQYF.

This clonotype was seen only a few times. J is TRBJ2-7 and V is TRBV29-1; perhaps D is TRBD1 or TRBD2 (5 bases each). The V end lost 4 bases, the J end lost 0 bases, and 13 bases lay between the germline ends. This CDR3 has 14 amino acids. CDR1 and CDR2 (germline): SQVTM, ANQGSEA. CDR3 in amino acids: CSVVHPGSSYEQYF. Written as DNA, the CDR3 is TGCAGCGTTGTACACCCAGGGAGCTCCTACGAGCAGTACTTC.

V and J are TRBV18 and TRBJ2-7; 11 positions match TRBD2. CDR1 and CDR2 (germline): KGHSH, LQKENI. The J segment lost 3 bases and the V segment lost 1 base, leaving 2 bases of the junction unmatched. The CDR3 has 15 amino acids. The CDR3 here is CASSPLLAGGYEQYF. The CDR3 nucleotides are TGTGCCAGCTCACCACTGCTAGCGGGGGGCTACGAGCAGTACTTC.

The V call is TRBV7-9, the J call TRBJ2-5; D uncertain. The CDR3 length is 13 residues. V was trimmed by 3 bases and J by 3 bases, leaving 8 bases between them. Germline values: CDR1 SEHNR, CDR2 FQNEAQ (reference sequence). DNA for the CDR3: TGTGCCAGCAGCTTGGTTACTAAAGAGACCCAGTACTTC. Translating it yields CASSLVTKETQYF.

In this sample, this clonotype turned up a few times. The chain joins TRBV6-1 to TRBJ1-2, with D tentatively TRBD1 (5 bases). V was shortened by 6 bases and J by 1 base, with 15 bases between the two germline ends. The CDR3 extends over 15 amino acids. Germline-derived CDR1 and CDR2 are MNHNS and SASEGT. The CDR3 loop reads CASSPDAGYNYGYTF. CDR3 sequence (DNA): TGTGCCAGCAGCCCCGATGCAGGGTATAACTATGGCTACACCTTC.

This chain links TRBV7-4 with TRBJ2-2, with 13 bases matching TRBD2. Trimming cost V 7 bases and J 0 bases; bases outside gene matches: 11. This CDR3 comprises 19 residues. Germline lookup yields CDR1 SGHVT and CDR2 SQSDAQ. The CDR3 loop is CASTEGGTSGVANTGELFF. CDR3 nucleotide sequence: TGTGCCAGCACCGAGGGAGGGACTAGCGGGGTCGCGAACACCGGGGAGCTGTTTTTT.

This sequence joins TRBV6-5 and TRBJ2-1, with a weak D call TRBD2 (7 bases). The CDR3 is 17 residues long. CDR1 is MNHEY, CDR2 SVGAGI, per germline. The V end lost 0 bases, the J end lost 4 bases, and 16 bases lay between the germline ends. The CDR3 protein is CASSYSVWGGQYNEQFF. The CDR3 region has the DNA TGTGCCAGCAGTTACTCGGTATGGGGGGGACAATACAATGAGCAGTTCTTC.

In its sample, this clonotype was seen a few times. The chain uses TRBV7-2 and TRBJ2-1, with TRBD1 as a possible D gene (5 bases). Trimming left V 0 bases short and J 9 bases short, with 12 bases between. The germline gives CDR1 SGHTA, CDR2 FQGNSA. The CDR3 has 14 residues. CDR3 DNA sequence: TGTGCCAGCAGCTTAGCGCCACAGGACCCTGAGCAGTTCTTC. It yields the protein CASSLAPQDPEQFF.

This clonotype was found a few times. The V call is TRBV15, the J call TRBJ2-1, with 9 bases that match TRBD2. CDR3 length: 17 amino acids. J was trimmed by 4 bases and V by 4 bases; bases with no gene match: 11. The V gene's germline CDR1 is LNHNV and CDR2 YYDKDF (reference sequence). CDR3 amino acids: CATSTGSGSGGYNEQFF. DNA of the CDR3: TGTGCCACCAGCACCGGATCAGGTAGCGGGGGTTACAATGAGCAGTTCTTC.

The rearrangement uses TRBV14 and TRBJ2-5; 7 bases agree with TRBD1. The V gene's germline CDR1 is SGHDN and CDR2 FVKESK. Trimming cost V 0 bases and J 4 bases; bases outside gene matches: 5. The CDR3 contains 15 residues. CDR3 nucleotides: TGTGCCAGCAGCCAAGATCTATCAGGGGGAGAGACCCAGTACTTC. As protein: CASSQDLSGGETQYF.

A single count supports this clonotype. The gene calls are TRBV12-3 or TRBV12-4 and TRBJ2-3; D gene uncertain. The CDR3 has 15 amino acids. The V end was cut by 3 bases, the J end by 1 base, with 11 bases between. CDR3 loop: CASSLVSFGTDTQYF. CDR3 in DNA: TGTGCCAGCAGTTTGGTGAGTTTCGGCACAGATACGCAGTATTTT.

The genes are TRBV11-2 and TRBJ2-3, with 7 bases fitting TRBD1. The V gene's germline CDR1 is SGHAT and CDR2 FQNNGV. V trimming: 0 bases; J trimming: 13 bases; junction bases outside the gene matches: 13. The CDR3 sequence is 15 residues long. CDR3 bases: TGTGCCAGCAGCTTAGAAGGTCGTCGACAGGGACCAGAGTATTTT. This encodes CASSLEGRRQGPEYF.